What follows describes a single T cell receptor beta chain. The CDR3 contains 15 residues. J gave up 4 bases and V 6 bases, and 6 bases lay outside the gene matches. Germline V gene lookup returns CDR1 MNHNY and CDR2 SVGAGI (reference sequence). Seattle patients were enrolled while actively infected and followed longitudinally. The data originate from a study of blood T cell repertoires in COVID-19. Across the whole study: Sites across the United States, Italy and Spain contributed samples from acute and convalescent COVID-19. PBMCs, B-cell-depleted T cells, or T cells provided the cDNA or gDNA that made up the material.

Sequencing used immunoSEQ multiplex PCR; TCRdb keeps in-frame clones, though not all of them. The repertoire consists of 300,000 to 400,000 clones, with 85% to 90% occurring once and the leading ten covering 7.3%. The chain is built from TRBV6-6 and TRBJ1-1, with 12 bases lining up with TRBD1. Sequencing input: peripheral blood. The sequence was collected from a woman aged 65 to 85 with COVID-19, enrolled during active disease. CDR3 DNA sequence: TGTGCCAGCAGAGGGGACAGGGGGCGAGGCACTGAAGCTTTCTTT. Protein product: CASRGDRGRGTEAFF.